Below, 25 T cell receptor beta chains from the same sample are listed, as sequenced in a study of neurological immune-mediated disorders. In TCRdb, the 5' RACE reads were re-called with MiXCR into one record per CDR3 protein. The sample lists over 40,000 distinct CDR3 sequences; about 6% were seen once. The sequenced sample was CD4+ T cells from blood. The receptors here all came from a woman aged 40-49 years in good health.

This clonotype has a count of ten or more. This rearrangement joins TRBV28 to TRBJ2-7; maybe TRBD1 (6 bases). V lost 6 bases and J 6 bases, leaving 15 bases between the germline ends. Germline loops: CDR1 MDHEN, CDR2 SYDVKM. The CDR3 spans 13 residues. This chain's CDR3 is CASRLQGTGEQYF. Written as DNA, the CDR3 is TGTGCCAGCAGGCTACAGGGTACCGGCGAGCAGTACTTC.

In its sample, this clonotype was seen many times. The V call is TRBV7-2, the J call TRBJ2-6; no reliable D call. The CDR3 contains 15 residues. CDR1 is SGHTA, CDR2 FQGNSA, per germline. Trimming left V 5 bases short and J 0 bases short, with 8 bases between. CDR3 sequence reads: CASSLTISGANVLTF. DNA of the CDR3: TGTGCCAGCAGCCTCACCATCTCTGGGGCCAACGTCCTGACTTTC.

At least ten counts were recorded for this clonotype. The chain uses TRBV29-1 and TRBJ1-4; no reliable D call. This CDR3 spans 10 amino acids. The germline V and J ends were trimmed by 4 bases and 8 bases, with 5 bases remaining between them. Germline loops: CDR1 SQVTM, CDR2 ANQGSEA. The CDR3 bases are TGCAGCGTTGGAGGAGAAAAACTGTTTTTT. Its protein product is CSVGGEKLFF.

This clonotype was observed at least ten times. The CDR3 here is CSASVLGQGPYEQYF. The CDR3, as DNA: TGCAGTGCTAGCGTCCTGGGGCAGGGGCCCTACGAGCAGTACTTC. The chain uses TRBV20-1 and TRBJ2-7, with TRBD1 as a possible D gene (6 bases). This CDR3 spans 15 amino acids. The ends were cut back, 3 bases at V and 2 bases at J, with 17 bases in the middle. The germline V gene has CDR1 DFQATT and CDR2 SNEGSKA (reference sequence).

The chain couples TRBV29-1 to TRBJ2-6; D perhaps matches TRBD1 (6 bases). This CDR3 spans 14 amino acids. Trimming cost V 2 bases and J 5 bases, with 10 bases left between them. The germline V gene has CDR1 SQVTM and CDR2 ANQGSEA. CDR3 loop: CSVEMGAWANVLTF. CDR3 DNA: TGCAGCGTTGAAATGGGGGCCTGGGCCAACGTCCTGACTTTC.

This clonotype was counted at least ten times. V gene TRBV5-1 combines with J gene TRBJ2-7; D is perhaps TRBD2 (5 bases). The CDR3 contains 15 residues. V was clipped by 4 bases and J by 0 bases, with 14 bases between them. Germline-derived CDR1 and CDR2 are SGHRS and YFSETQ. The CDR3 here is CASSEGGLVSYEQYF. The CDR3 DNA sequence: TGCGCCAGCAGCGAGGGCGGCCTAGTCTCCTACGAGCAGTACTTC. Looking up the rest from reference TRBV5-1 and TRBJ2-7 gives the full variable domain: KAGVTQTPRYLIKTRGQQVTLSCSPISGHRSVSWYQQTPGQGLQFLFEYFSETQRNKGNFPGRFSGRQFSNSRSEMNVSTLELGDSALYLCASSEGGLVSYEQYFGPGTRLTVT.

This clonotype has a handful of counts. The V call is TRBV15, the J call TRBJ2-3; D is unresolved. The V end lost 3 bases, the J end lost 4 bases, and 14 bases lay between the germline ends. Looked up from germline, CDR1 is LNHNV and CDR2 is YYDKDF (reference sequence). The CDR3 runs to 15 residues. The CDR3 here is CATSSTRVAADTQYF. In DNA, the CDR3 is TGTGCCACCAGCAGTACTCGGGTTGCAGCAGATACGCAGTATTTT.

This clonotype was found many times. J is TRBJ2-3 and V is TRBV20-1, with D unresolved. Germline V gene sequence: CDR1 DFQATT, CDR2 SNEGSKA (reference sequence). The CDR3 is made up of 14 amino acids. Deletions cut 6 bases from V and 2 bases from J, with 15 bases between. The CDR3 loop is CSAMGPGATDTQYF. The CDR3, as DNA: TGCAGTGCAATGGGTCCAGGCGCCACAGATACGCAGTATTTT.

In its sample, this clonotype was seen many times. The rearrangement links TRBV5-1 to TRBJ2-7, with TRBD2 identical over 7 bases. Trimming cost V 0 bases and J 5 bases; bases outside gene matches: 2. The germline V gene has CDR1 SGHRS and CDR2 YFSETQ. The CDR3 runs 13 residues. CDR3 coding DNA: TGCGCCAGCAGCTTGGCAGGGAGGGACGAGCAGTACTTC. Amino acid sequence: CASSLAGRDEQYF.

This clonotype occurred many times. This chain joins TRBV5-6 and TRBJ2-7; 7 bases line up with TRBD1. Trimming removed 1 base from V and 4 bases from J; junction bases left unmatched: 8. Germline assignment: CDR1 SGHDT and CDR2 YYEEEE. The CDR3 spans 15 residues. In DNA form, the CDR3 reads TGTGCCAGCAGCTTGTTAACGGGACAGAAATACGAGCAGTACTTC. Translation: CASSLLTGQKYEQYF.

This chain joins TRBV20-1 and TRBJ2-3; D may be TRBD1 or TRBD2 (5 bases each). Germline loops: CDR1 DFQATT, CDR2 SNEGSKA (reference sequence). The CDR3 consists of 13 residues. The CDR3 DNA sequence: TGCAGGCCCGGGGCGCTTTGGGAAGATACGCAGTATTTT. It codes for CRPGALWEDTQYF.

This clonotype was detected many times. The chain has TRBV4-3 and TRBJ2-3, with TRBD1 matching 9 bases. Germline CDR1 LGHNA, CDR2 YSLEER. J was trimmed by 5 bases and V by 3 bases; bases with no gene match: 6. The CDR3 runs to 15 residues. In DNA form, the CDR3 reads TGCGCCAGCAGCCAGGCCGGGACAGGGCAAGATACGCAGTATTTT. This gives the protein CASSQAGTGQDTQYF.

This clonotype was recorded at least ten times. The chain couples TRBV5-1 to TRBJ2-1; 7 nucleotides match TRBD2. The CDR3 extends over 16 amino acids. CDR1 and CDR2 (germline): SGHRS, YFSETQ. V shed 3 bases and J 4 bases; nucleotides not matched to a gene: 10. The CDR3 DNA follows: TGCGCCAGCAGCTCTAGCGCGGGAGTGGCTTACAATGAGCAGTTCTTC. This encodes CASSSSAGVAYNEQFF.

This clonotype was detected ten times or more. V is TRBV15 and J is TRBJ1-1, with TRBD1 matching 8 bases. CDR3 length equals 12 residues. The junction had 3 bases not matched to a gene; V was cut back by 5 bases and J by 7 bases. Germline CDR1 LNHNV, CDR2 YYDKDF (reference sequence). CDR3: CATSRDRYEAFF. DNA of the CDR3: TGTGCCACCAGCCGGGACAGGTATGAAGCTTTCTTT.

This clonotype has a count of ten or more. The genes are TRBV11-1 and TRBJ2-7; 11 positions agree with TRBD2. Per the germline V gene, CDR1 is SGHAT and CDR2 is FQDESV (reference sequence). There are 16 residues in the CDR3. V gave up 3 bases and J gave up 2 bases; unmatched junction bases: 6. CDR3 DNA: TGTGCCAGCAGCTTTGGAGGGACTAGCGGCGCCTACGAGCAGTACTTC. Its translation is CASSFGGTSGAYEQYF.

This clonotype was seen only a few times. This rearrangement joins TRBV6-5 to TRBJ1-1; possible D gene TRBD1, 6 bases. This CDR3 has 14 amino acids. Trimming took off 5 bases at V and 4 bases at J, with 14 bases between the two ends. Germline V CDR1 and CDR2: MNHEY, SVGAGI. The CDR3 nucleotides are TGTGCCAGCAGTAGGGCACAGGGTAGCACTGAAGCTTTCTTT. Protein sequence: CASSRAQGSTEAFF.

This clonotype showed up many times. This chain joins TRBV7-2 and TRBJ2-4; 16 nucleotides match TRBD2. Germline V CDR1 and CDR2: SGHTA, FQGNSA. There are 16 residues in the CDR3. The J segment lost 6 bases and the V segment lost 5 bases, leaving 4 bases of the junction unmatched. The CDR3 sequence: CASSPGLAGGRNIQYF. The CDR3 DNA reads TGTGCCAGCAGCCCGGGACTAGCGGGAGGGAGAAACATTCAGTACTTC. Supplemented by reference TRBV7-2 and TRBJ2-4, the full variable domain reads GAGVSQSPSNKVTEKGKDVELRCDPISGHTALYWYRQSLGQGLEFLIYFQGNSAPDKSGLPSDRFSAERTGGSVSTLTIQRTQQEDSAVYLCASSPGLAGGRNIQYFGAGTRLSVL.

This clonotype has ten or more counts. This chain connects TRBV4-2 to TRBJ2-7; D unclear. V was trimmed by 3 bases and J by 2 bases, leaving 8 bases between them. Germline V gene data show CDR1 as LGHNA and CDR2 as YNFKEQ. The CDR3 spans 13 residues. The CDR3 DNA is TGTGCCAGCAGCCATGGGGAAACCTACGAGCAGTACTTC. This encodes CASSHGETYEQYF.

This clonotype occurred many times. The CDR3 coding sequence is TGTGCCAGCAGCCCGCTCCCCAGGGGAACTGGAAACACCATATATTTT. Translated: CASSPLPRGTGNTIYF. V gene TRBV7-2 combines with J gene TRBJ1-3, with D possibly TRBD1 on 6 matching bases. Germline V CDR1 and CDR2: SGHTA, FQGNSA. There are 16 residues in the CDR3. V was clipped by 5 bases and J by 2 bases, with 16 bases between them.

The chain uses TRBV6-5 and TRBJ1-6; 8 bases are shared with TRBD1. Trimming took 6 bases from V and 10 from J; bases not matched to a gene: 11. The germline gives CDR1 MNHEY, CDR2 SVGAGI. The CDR3 loop spans 15 amino acids. The CDR3 reads CASRLSRDRHSPLHF. CDR3 nucleotides: TGTGCCAGCAGACTAAGCAGGGACAGGCACTCACCCCTCCACTTT.

Many counts were recorded for this clonotype. V usage is TRBV5-1 and J usage is TRBJ1-1, with D tentatively TRBD1 (5 bases). V gave up 4 bases and J gave up 0 bases, with 13 bases separating them. Looked up from germline, CDR1 is SGHRS and CDR2 is YFSETQ. The CDR3 extends over 15 amino acids. This CDR3 is CASSQAGTVNTEAFF. In DNA, the CDR3 is TGCGCCAGCAGCCAGGCCGGGACGGTGAACACTGAAGCTTTCTTT.

This clonotype was found many times. The rearrangement joins TRBV6-6 to TRBJ2-5; D gene uncertain. Germline V gene sequence: CDR1 MNHNY, CDR2 SVGAGI (reference sequence). The CDR3 sequence is 12 residues long. Trimming stripped 7 bases from V and 4 bases from J, with 10 bases between. CDR3 sequence: CASMSKGETQYF. The CDR3 DNA follows: TGTGCCAGCATGAGTAAGGGAGAGACCCAGTACTTC.

There are many counts of this clonotype. The chain uses TRBV28 and TRBJ1-4; D perhaps matches TRBD1 (6 bases). The germline V gene has CDR1 MDHEN and CDR2 SYDVKM. Deletions cut 6 bases from V and 8 bases from J, with 16 bases between. This CDR3 spans 14 amino acids. CDR3 DNA: TGTGCCAGCAGCCCTCCGGGGGCCAGGGAAAAACTGTTTTTT. Residues: CASSPPGAREKLFF. Based on the CDR3 plus reference TRBV28 and TRBJ1-4, the full variable domain is DVKVTQSSRYLVKRTGEKVFLECVQDMDHENMFWYRQDPGLGLRLIYFSYDVKMKEKGDIPEGYSVSREKKERFSLILESASTNQTSMYLCASSPPGAREKLFFGSGTQLSVL.

This clonotype appeared many times. This chain uses TRBV18 with TRBJ2-1, with 8 nucleotides matching TRBD1. CDR3 length: 13 residues. Germline V CDR1 and CDR2: KGHSH, LQKENI. V was pared by 8 bases and J by 6 bases, with 6 bases of the junction left unmatched. The CDR3 DNA sequence: TGTGCCAGCGCCCAGGGGGCCCCCAATGAGCAGTTCTTC. Encoded protein: CASAQGAPNEQFF.

In its sample, this clonotype was seen many times. This chain connects TRBV28 to TRBJ1-2, with D perhaps matching TRBD1 (6 bases). V shed 6 bases and J shed 4 bases, with 12 bases lying between them. In germline, CDR1 is MDHEN, CDR2 SYDVKM. The CDR3 extends over 13 amino acids. CDR3 region: CASSTQGFYGYTF. The CDR3 bases are TGTGCCAGCAGCACACAGGGTTTCTATGGCTACACCTTC.